Reported below is one T cell receptor beta chain. Its antigen is still unknown. In germline, CDR1 is SGHVS, CDR2 FNYEAQ. The ends lost 5 bases at V and 4 bases at J; junction bases unmatched: 11. This CDR3 spans 16 amino acids. This sample was taken from a study of shared clonotypes between healthy human individuals. Study results and limitations: Non-shared clonotypes had lower generation probabilities than clonotypes shared by all four sorted-subset donors.

Each replicate PCR on the sorted subsets used roughly 210 ng DNA (around 30,000 T cell genomes). The assay was immunoSEQ multiplex PCR, and TCRdb's table has in-frame clones only and misses some. The sample consists of approximately 600,000 clones, approximately 95% of them appearing once. Terminally differentiated effector memory CD45RA+ cells were excluded from the naive CD8 cells, which were CD45RO-negative and positively selected for CCR7. The sequence was obtained from a woman in her thirties in good health. What was sequenced was naive CD8+ T cells sorted from blood. V usage is TRBV7-6 and J usage is TRBJ2-1, with TRBD2 identical over 7 bases. The CDR3 DNA sequence: TGTGCCAGCAGCACCCCCGGAGCGGGATTTTACAATGAGCAGTTCTTC. Translated, it gives CASSTPGAGFYNEQFF.